This T cell receptor beta chain was documented in a study of technical replicates of blood from several donors. Using immunoSEQ multiplex PCR, the repertoire was profiled, and TCRdb retains in-frame clones only, with some absent. The sample records around 79,000 clones, roughly 90% being singletons. The sequence was collected from a human donor in good health. The specimen sequenced was T cells isolated from PBMCs.

The CDR3: CASGSRDTPNTEAFF. In nucleotides, the CDR3 is TGTGCCAGCGGATCCCGGGACACCCCGAACACTGAAGCTTTCTTT. The chain joins TRBV11-2 to TRBJ1-1, with D possibly matching TRBD1 (6 bases). This CDR3 spans 15 amino acids. Germline V gene data show CDR1 as SGHAT and CDR2 as FQNNGV. V dropped 8 bases and J dropped 1 base, with 17 bases sitting between them.